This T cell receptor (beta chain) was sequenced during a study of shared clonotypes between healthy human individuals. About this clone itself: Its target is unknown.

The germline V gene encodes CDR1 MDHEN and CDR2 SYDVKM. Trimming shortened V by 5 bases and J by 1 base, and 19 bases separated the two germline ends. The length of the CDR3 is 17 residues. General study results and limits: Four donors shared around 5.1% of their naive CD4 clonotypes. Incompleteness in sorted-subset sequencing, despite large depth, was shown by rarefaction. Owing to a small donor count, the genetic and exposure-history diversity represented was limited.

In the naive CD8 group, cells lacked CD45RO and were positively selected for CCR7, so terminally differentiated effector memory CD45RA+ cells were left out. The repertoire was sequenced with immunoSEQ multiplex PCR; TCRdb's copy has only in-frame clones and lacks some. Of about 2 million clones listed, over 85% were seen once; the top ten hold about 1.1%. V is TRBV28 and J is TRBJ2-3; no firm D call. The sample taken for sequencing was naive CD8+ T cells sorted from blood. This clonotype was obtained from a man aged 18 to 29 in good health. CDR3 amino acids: CASSIDQWGEGTDTQYF. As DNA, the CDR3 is TGTGCCAGCAGTATTGACCAATGGGGTGAGGGCACAGATACGCAGTATTTT.